Shown below are 25 T cell receptor gamma chains from a single sample sequenced in a study of gamma-delta chains in newborns, infants, children. TCRdb fed the reads into CATT to redo clone calling. The table includes 500 to 650 gamma-chain clones, around two fifths detected once. Specimen: blood. These receptor sequences come from a child who was a newborn, infant or young child, either healthy, febrile or measles-vaccinated (not recorded which).

The chain is built from TRGV8 and TRGJP2. No J gene was available from TCRdb, and it was assigned here by a germline match of the DNA. CDR1 and CDR2 (germline): VENAVY, YDSYNSRV. J gave up 3 bases and V 5 bases, and 0 bases lay outside the gene matches. The length of the CDR3 is 12 residues. The CDR3 bases are TGTGCCACCTGGGGTAGTGATTGGATCAAGACGTTT. Translating gives CATWGSDWIKTF.

In its sample, this clone ranks as large (0.1 to 1%). With a much larger clone just one base away, this may be a read error. Different DNA sequences within this sample yield the same CDR3. The chain combines TRGV9 with TRGJP. The J gene is absent in TCRdb and was assigned here via DNA matching to germline. This CDR3 is 16 amino acids long. Germline V gene data show CDR1 as GITISATS and CDR2 as ISYDGTV (reference sequence). The V segment lost 0 bases and the J segment 6 bases; nucleotides outside the gene matches: 2. In nucleotides, the CDR3 is TGTGCCTTGTGGGAGGTGCTAGAGTTGGGCAAAAAAATCAAGGTATTT. Translated: CALWEVLELGKKIKVF.

The V gene reported is TRGV9; the J gene is uncalled. The V gene's germline CDR1 is GITISATS and CDR2 ISYDGTV (reference sequence). The CDR3 covers 13 residues. The CDR3 DNA reads TGTGCCTTGTGGGAGTTGCATAATAAAAACAAACTATTT. Translation gives CALWELHNKNKLF.

V is TRGV9 and J is TRGJP. The J gene is not listed in TCRdb, so it was assigned here from a DNA match to germline. The CDR3 covers 17 residues. Germline V gene data show CDR1 as GITISATS and CDR2 as ISYDGTV (reference sequence). The ends lost 1 base at V and 6 bases at J; junction bases unmatched: 6. DNA for the CDR3: TGTGCCTTGTGGGAGGTCCCCACAGAGTTGGGCAAAAAAATCAAGGTATTT. Protein sequence: CALWEVPTELGKKIKVF.

This clone was detected only a few times. The chain carries TRGV9 and TRGJP. Looked up from germline, CDR1 is GITISATS and CDR2 is ISYDGTV (reference sequence). Trimming at V came to 3 bases and at J to 7 bases, leaving 6 bases not matched to a gene. The CDR3 has 16 amino acids. In DNA, the CDR3 is TGTGCCTTGTGGGAGCTTAGGGAGTTGGGCAAAAAAATCAAGGTATTT. Protein: CALWELRELGKKIKVF.

This clone was detected a few times. A read error likely explains this, since a far larger clone differs by one base. This same CDR3 is encoded by further DNA sequences in the sample. This chain uses TRGV9 with TRGJP. J gave up 4 bases and V 1 base, and 1 base lay outside the gene matches. This CDR3 comprises 16 residues. The germline V gene has CDR1 GITISATS and CDR2 ISYDGTV (reference sequence). The chain's CDR3 is CALWEVQELGKKIKVF. The CDR3 DNA sequence: TGTGCCTTGTGGGAGGTCCAAGAGTTGGGCAAAAAAATCAAGGTATTT.

The genes are TRGV9 and TRGJP. As TCRdb names no J gene, one was assigned here on the basis of a DNA match to germline. CDR1 is GITISATS, CDR2 ISYDGTV, per germline (reference sequence). The CDR3 is made up of 16 amino acids. V lost 3 bases and J lost 7; bases outside the gene matches: 6. The CDR3 protein is CALWEYFELGKKIKVF. CDR3 nucleotides: TGTGCCTTGTGGGAGTACTTCGAGTTGGGCAAAAAAATCAAGGTATTT.

This clone was detected only once. A much larger clone lies one base from this, so it may be a read error. The V and J genes are TRGV4 and TRGJP1. Germline matching of the DNA provided the J gene here, since TCRdb leaves it blank. Germline trimming cut 0 bases from V and 9 bases from J; bases unmatched to any gene: 1. The CDR3 totals 12 residues. From germline, CDR1 is EGSTGY and CDR2 YDSYTSSV. CDR3 region: CATWDGRWFKIF. The CDR3 DNA follows: TGTGCCACCTGGGATGGGCGTTGGTTCAAGATATTT.

Concerning this clone itself: This is likely an artifact of a read error, given a far larger clone one base away. Without a V gene call, the J gene is given as TRGJP. The CDR3 has 15 amino acids. This CDR3 is CAMWEQELGKKIKVF. As DNA, the CDR3 is TGTGCCATGTGGGAGCAAGAGTTGGGCAAAAAAATCAAGGTATTT.

This clone turned up a few times. The V call is TRGV9, the J call TRGJP. The J gene, missing from TCRdb, was assigned here through DNA to germline matching. CDR3 size: 16 residues. In germline, CDR1 is GITISATS, CDR2 ISYDGTV (reference sequence). V lost 3 bases, J lost 7 bases, and 6 bases stayed unmatched. CDR3 coding DNA: TGTGCCTTGTGGGAGAAGAGGGAGTTGGGCAAAAAAATCAAGGTATTT. This encodes CALWEKRELGKKIKVF.

On this clone itself: A single base separates this from a much larger clone, so it may be a read error. The chain recombines TRGV9 with TRGJP. As TCRdb names no J gene, one was assigned here on the basis of a DNA match to germline. V shed 0 bases, J shed 6 bases, and the junction held 5 bases outside the gene matches. The CDR3 extends over 17 amino acids. CDR1 and CDR2 (germline): GITISATS, ISYDGTV (reference sequence). CDR3 DNA sequence: TGTGCCTTGTGGGAGGTGCGAAGAGAGTTGGGCAAAAAAATCAAGGTATTT. Translation gives CALWEVRRELGKKIKVF.

This clone was counted a single time. This could be a read error, since a much larger clone is one nucleotide away. The chain joins TRGV8 to TRGJ1 or TRGJ2. Because TCRdb records no J gene, it was assigned here through a match of the DNA to germline. From germline, CDR1 is VENAVY and CDR2 YDSYNSRV. J gave up 0 bases and V 5 bases, and 1 base lay outside the gene matches. The CDR3 is 12 residues long. The CDR3 spells CATWVNYYKKLF. The CDR3 nucleotides are TGTGCCACCTGGGTGAATTATTATAAGAAACTCTTT.

This clone was seen a handful of times. For this DNA, TCRdb reports the protein of a much larger clone, which diverges at residue 14, most likely from a read error; the protein presented here is translated directly from the DNA. The chain joins TRGV9 to TRGJP. There are 16 residues in the CDR3. Germline CDR1 reads GITISATS; CDR2 reads ISYDGTV (reference sequence). CDR3 amino acids: CALWEVGELGKKIRVF. CDR3 nucleotide sequence: TGTGCCTTGTGGGAGGTTGGGGAGTTGGGCAAAAAAATCAGGGTATTT.

This clone was picked up a small number of times. The J gene is TRGJP1, the V gene TRGV9. Because TCRdb records no J gene, it was assigned here through a match of the DNA to germline. Per germline, CDR1 GITISATS and CDR2 ISYDGTV (reference sequence). The trim removed 3 bases at V and 2 bases at J, leaving 12 bases unmatched. The CDR3 runs to 17 residues. CDR3 residues: CALWESIVGTTGWFKIF. CDR3 nucleotides: TGTGCCTTGTGGGAGAGTATAGTGGGGACCACTGGTTGGTTCAAGATATTT.

This clone was seen only a few times. It is likely a read error: a sequence one base away is far more abundant. The chain joins TRGV8 to TRGJP1. The J gene comes from matching the DNA to germline here; TCRdb lacks it. The CDR3 is made up of 13 amino acids. Per germline, CDR1 VENAVY and CDR2 YDSYNSRV. The chain's CDR3 is CATWDTTGWFKIF. The CDR3 DNA is TGCGCCACCTGGGATACCACTGGTTGGTTCAAGATATTT.

Worth noting for this clone: Given a far larger clone just one base away, this is likely a sequencing read error. No J gene call was made, and the V gene is TRGV9. This CDR3 has 15 residues. Germline V gene data show CDR1 as GITISATS and CDR2 as ISYDGTV (reference sequence). In DNA, the CDR3 is TGTGCCTTGTGGGAGCAAGAGTTGGGCAAAAAAATCGAGGTATTT. Protein: CALWEQELGKKIEVF.

The chain combines TRGV2 with TRGJ1 or TRGJ2. The J gene, left out of TCRdb, was set here by checking the DNA against germline. The CDR3 runs 14 residues. Trimming removed 0 bases from V and 4 bases from J; junction bases left unmatched: 6. The germline CDR1 and CDR2 sequences are EGSNGY and YDSYNSKV. CDR3 nucleotides: TGTGCCACCTGGGACGGGCCGGCGTATTATAAGAAACTCTTT. Amino acid sequence: CATWDGPAYYKKLF.

With regard to this clone: A junction end diverges from the germline sequence, so it may reflect a read error. V and J are TRGV9 and TRGJP. TCRdb carries no J gene annotation; the J gene was assigned here by matching the DNA with germline. The CDR3 is made up of 18 amino acids. Germline assignment: CDR1 GITISATS and CDR2 ISYDGTV (reference sequence). CDR3 DNA: TGTGCCTTGTGGGAGGTGATTTTTGGACAGTTGGTCAAAAAAATCAAGGTATTT. Protein: CALWEVIFGQLVKKIKVF.

The sample holds a few counts of this clone. CDR3 in DNA: TGTGCCTTGTGGGAGGGCCCCGAGTTGGGCAAAAAAATCAAGGTATTT. It is translated as CALWEGPELGKKIKVF. The J gene is TRGJP, the V gene TRGV9. The J gene, missing from TCRdb, was assigned here through DNA to germline matching. The germline V gene has CDR1 GITISATS and CDR2 ISYDGTV (reference sequence). With V trimmed by 2 bases and J by 7 bases, 5 bases remained unmatched. This CDR3 is 16 amino acids long.

By its share, this clone is hyperexpanded. Other DNA sequences in this sample translate to the same CDR3. This chain links TRGV9 with TRGJP. The CDR3 extends over 16 amino acids. Unmatched junction bases numbered 3, after V lost 0 bases and J lost 7 bases. The V gene's germline CDR1 is GITISATS and CDR2 ISYDGTV (reference sequence). The CDR3 sequence is CALWEVRELGKKIKVF. The CDR3 region has the DNA TGTGCCTTGTGGGAGGTGCGGGAGTTGGGCAAAAAAATCAAGGTATTT.

The V and J genes are TRGV9 and TRGJ1 or TRGJ2. TCRdb carries no J gene annotation; the J gene was assigned here by matching the DNA with germline. After removal of 2 bases from V and 3 bases from J, the junction contained 1 base not matched to a gene. The CDR3 sequence is 12 residues long. Germline V lookup: CDR1 GITISATS, CDR2 ISYDGTV (reference sequence). This CDR3 reads CALWEAYYKKLF. CDR3 nucleotides: TGTGCCTTGTGGGAGGCTTATTATAAGAAACTCTTT.

Turning to this clone: A junction boundary mismatches the germline segment, possibly from a read error. The CDR3 region has the DNA TGTGCCACCTTCTCCACTGGTTGGCTCAAGATATTT. This gives the protein CATFSTGWLKIF. The chain is built from TRGV4 and TRGJP1. Matching the DNA to germline supplied the J gene, which TCRdb does not give. CDR3 length equals 12 residues. Germline lookup yields CDR1 EGSTGY and CDR2 YDSYTSSV.

The V gene is TRGV8, the J gene TRGJ1 or TRGJ2. The J gene is absent in TCRdb and was assigned here via DNA matching to germline. Germline V gives CDR1 VENAVY, CDR2 YDSYNSRV. This CDR3 has 12 residues. The V segment lost 6 bases and the J segment 5 bases; nucleotides outside the gene matches: 7. In nucleotides, the CDR3 is TGTGCCACCTGGACCGGGGATTATAAGAAACTCTTT. Translating it yields CATWTGDYKKLF.

This chain uses TRGV8 with TRGJP1. Looked up from germline, CDR1 is VENAVY and CDR2 is YDSYNSRV. V dropped 9 bases and J dropped 3; count of bases not matched to a gene: 1. The CDR3 extends over 11 amino acids. CDR3 bases: TGTGCCACCCCCACTGGTTGGTTCAAGATATTT. Protein sequence: CATPTGWFKIF.

Points on this clone: The junction does not match germline at one end; this may be a read error. This CDR3 is also generated by other DNA sequences in the sample. The chain couples TRGV9 to TRGJP. The J gene is absent in TCRdb and was assigned here via DNA matching to germline. This CDR3 contains 15 residues. Germline V CDR1 and CDR2: GITISATS, ISYDGTV (reference sequence). The CDR3 DNA follows: TGCGCCTTGTGGGAGGTGGAGTTGGGCAAAAAAATCAAGGTATTT. The encoded protein is CALWEVELGKKIKVF.